The 15 T cell receptor beta chains listed next were all sequenced from one sample in a study of radiation and T cells in renal cell carcinoma. TCRdb keeps only in-frame clones here, not all; method: immunoSEQ multiplex PCR. The sample carries around 170,000 clones, about 87% recorded once. This sample's time point: blood 4 weeks post-SBRT, at nephrectomy. Sample treatment: 15 Gy SBRT to primary tumor, nephrectomy 4 weeks later. The sequenced sample was blood, obtained from a patient whose treatment included radiotherapy and nephrectomy. All receptors come from a woman aged 45-59 years with renal cell carcinoma.

The J gene is TRBJ2-1, the V gene TRBV10-3, with TRBD2 matching 8 bases. Germline CDR1 reads ENHRY; CDR2 reads SYGVKD. J gave up 9 bases and V 3 bases, and 4 bases lay outside the gene matches. The CDR3 is 13 residues long. The CDR3 region has the DNA TGTGCCATCAGTGAACGACTAGCGACTGAGCAGTTCTTC. The encoded protein is CAISERLATEQFF.

The rearrangement links TRBV2 to TRBJ1-2, with unresolved D. Germline assignment: CDR1 SNHLY and CDR2 FYNNEI. CDR3 length equals 13 residues. V shed 3 bases and J shed 4 bases, with 9 bases lying between them. CDR3 sequence (DNA): TGTGCCAGCAGTGACGGACCCATCTATGGCTACACCTTC. Translation: CASSDGPIYGYTF.

Details on this clone: Germline is not matched at one junction end, which may reflect a read error. The chain links TRBV7-7 to TRBJ1-4; TRBD1 matches at 9 bases. The CDR3 loop spans 16 amino acids. CDR1 and CDR2 from the germline V gene are SSHAT and FNYEAQ (reference sequence). The CDR3 DNA reads as TGTGCTAGCAGCCAAGGGACAGGGCGAACTAATGAAAAACTGTTTTTT. Translating gives CASSQGTGRTNEKLFF.

The chain carries TRBV9 and TRBJ2-1, with 13 nucleotides matching TRBD2. CDR1 and CDR2 (germline): SGDLS, YYNGEE. V lost 0 bases, J lost 13 bases, and 4 bases stayed unmatched. The CDR3 loop spans 14 amino acids. CDR3 in amino acids: CASSVATSGGLQFF. DNA for the CDR3: TGTGCCAGCAGCGTAGCGACTAGCGGGGGGCTACAGTTCTTC.

The chain links TRBV6-5 to TRBJ1-5; 7 bases are a match to TRBD1. Germline assignment: CDR1 MNHEY and CDR2 SVGAGI. The ends lost 5 bases at V and 5 bases at J; junction bases unmatched: 6. The CDR3 is made up of 14 amino acids. The CDR3 DNA sequence: TGTGCCAGCAGTAAGGACAGGAGATATCAGCCCCAGCATTTT. Its translation: CASSKDRRYQPQHF.

This chain joins TRBV19 and TRBJ1-3; D is perhaps TRBD1 (6 bases). Germline V gives CDR1 LNHDA, CDR2 SQIVND (reference sequence). The CDR3 spans 16 residues. V gave up 3 bases and J gave up 0 bases, with 12 bases separating them. The CDR3 sequence is CASSITGMISGNTIYF. CDR3 nucleotides: TGTGCCAGTAGTATTACAGGGATGATCTCTGGAAACACCATATATTTT.

This chain links TRBV15 with TRBJ1-4, with 7 positions matching TRBD1. Per the germline V gene, CDR1 is LNHNV and CDR2 is YYDKDF (reference sequence). The CDR3 totals 16 residues. After removal of 4 bases from V and 0 bases from J, the junction contained 5 bases not matched to a gene. The CDR3 DNA follows: TGTGCCACCAGCATCCGACAGGGCCCAACTAATGAAAAACTGTTTTTT. Its translation: CATSIRQGPTNEKLFF.

The V and J genes are TRBV6-1 and TRBJ1-6; TRBD1 might be the D (5 bases). This CDR3 has 15 amino acids. V was pared by 4 bases and J by 10 bases, with 17 bases between. The germline V gene has CDR1 MNHNS and CDR2 SASEGT. CDR3 in amino acids: CASSVIDGAESPLHF. The CDR3 DNA follows: TGTGCCAGCAGTGTAATCGATGGGGCTGAGTCACCCCTCCACTTT.

The chain recombines TRBV12-5 with TRBJ1-5, with 10 nucleotides matching TRBD1. Germline loops: CDR1 LGHNT, CDR2 FRNRAP. The CDR3 length is 15 residues. The V segment lost 6 bases and the J segment 2 bases; nucleotides outside the gene matches: 4. CDR3 sequence (DNA): TGTGCTAGTGGCCCAGGGACAGGGGGCAATCAGCCCCAGCATTTT. Its translation: CASGPGTGGNQPQHF.

The V call is TRBV7-3, the J call TRBJ2-7, with TRBD1 identical over 7 bases. The CDR3 length is 15 residues. The ends lost 4 bases at V and 0 bases at J; junction bases unmatched: 6. The germline V gene encodes CDR1 SGHTA and CDR2 FQGTGA. The CDR3 here is CASSSTGAGSYEQYF. The CDR3 DNA reads TGTGCCAGCAGCTCCACAGGGGCGGGCTCCTACGAGCAGTACTTC.

CDR3 nucleotides: TGCGCCAGCAGCTTGGAGGGACAGGGAGATCAGCCCCAGCATTTT. The encoded protein is CASSLEGQGDQPQHF. This chain joins TRBV5-1 and TRBJ1-5; 9 nucleotides match TRBD1. CDR3 length: 15 amino acids. From germline, CDR1 is SGHRS and CDR2 YFSETQ. Germline trimming cut 0 bases from V and 5 bases from J; bases unmatched to any gene: 3.

The chain employs TRBV7-2 and TRBJ2-5, with 7 bases fitting TRBD2. There are 16 residues in the CDR3. Per the germline V gene, CDR1 is SGHTA and CDR2 is FQGNSA. V lost 1 base, J lost 5 bases, and 10 bases stayed unmatched. The CDR3 region has the DNA TGTGCCAGCAGCTTAGGGTGGGGAGGGAGGAGTGAGACCCAGTACTTC. Encoded protein: CASSLGWGGRSETQYF.

The genes are TRBV6-1 and TRBJ2-7, with a weak D call TRBD2 (5 bases). V lost 1 base and J 3 bases, leaving 13 bases between the germline ends. Germline V gene sequence: CDR1 MNHNS, CDR2 SASEGT. The CDR3 loop spans 15 amino acids. This chain's CDR3 is CASSEGAPDYYEQYF. As DNA, the CDR3 is TGTGCCAGCAGTGAAGGGGCTCCAGACTACTACGAGCAGTACTTC.

This clone was seen only a few times. The chain uses TRBV13 and TRBJ1-1, with D unclear. The germline V gene has CDR1 PRHDT and CDR2 FYEKMQ (reference sequence). This CDR3 region has 14 residues. The V gene lost 2 bases and the J gene lost 1 base, with 8 bases spanning the gap. This chain's CDR3 is CASSLRAGNTEAFF. DNA of the CDR3: TGTGCCAGCAGCTTACGGGCAGGGAACACTGAAGCTTTCTTT.

The table lists this clone with a count of one. The V call is TRBV5-6, the J call TRBJ1-2; D call uncertain. The CDR3 sequence is 12 residues long. The germline CDR1 and CDR2 sequences are SGHDT and YYEEEE. V lost 0 bases, J lost 10 bases, and 10 bases lay in between. The CDR3 is CASSLGVNDYTF. CDR3 nucleotide sequence: TGTGCCAGCAGCTTGGGGGTCAATGACTACACCTTC.